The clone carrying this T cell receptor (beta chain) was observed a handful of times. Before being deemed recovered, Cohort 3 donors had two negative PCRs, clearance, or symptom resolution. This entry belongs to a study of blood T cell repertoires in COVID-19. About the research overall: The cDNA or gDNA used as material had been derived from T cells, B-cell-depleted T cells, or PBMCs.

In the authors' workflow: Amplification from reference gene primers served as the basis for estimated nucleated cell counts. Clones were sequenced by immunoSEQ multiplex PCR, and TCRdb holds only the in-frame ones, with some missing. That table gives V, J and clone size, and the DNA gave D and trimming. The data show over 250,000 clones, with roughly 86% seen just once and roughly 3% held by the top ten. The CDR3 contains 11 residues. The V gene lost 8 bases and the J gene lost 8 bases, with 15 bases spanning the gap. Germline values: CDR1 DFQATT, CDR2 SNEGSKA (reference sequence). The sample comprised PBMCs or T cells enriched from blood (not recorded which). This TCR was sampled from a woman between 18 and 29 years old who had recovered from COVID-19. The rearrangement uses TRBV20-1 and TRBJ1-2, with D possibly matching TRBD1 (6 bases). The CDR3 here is CSKVQGNGYTF. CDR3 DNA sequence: TGCAGTAAGGTACAGGGAAACGGCTACACCTTC.